These 11 T cell receptor beta chains originate from one sample sequenced in a study of cytomegalovirus exposure and HLA in healthy donors. PCR was performed using 60 Vbeta and 13 Jbeta primers. Clones were read by immunoSEQ multiplex PCR, and TCRdb kept only the in-frame ones, dropping some. Here the sample table reports tens of thousands of clones. Sequencing was performed on PBMCs. The receptors come from a female donor in good health and CMV-seronegative.

The chain uses TRBV5-1 and TRBJ1-1, with 7 positions matching TRBD1. The CDR3 totals 15 residues. Looked up from germline, CDR1 is SGHRS and CDR2 is YFSETQ. V gave up 5 bases and J gave up 1 base; unmatched junction bases: 8. The CDR3 DNA follows: TGCGCCAGCAGTCTACGGACAGGCCCGAACACTGAAGCTTTCTTT. This encodes CASSLRTGPNTEAFF.

The chain is built from TRBV5-1 and TRBJ1-1, with D perhaps matching TRBD1 (5 bases). V lost 4 bases and J 1 base, leaving 11 bases between the germline ends. This CDR3 contains 14 residues. The germline V gene has CDR1 SGHRS and CDR2 YFSETQ. The CDR3 is CASSDTTGNTEAFF. The CDR3 nucleotides read TGCGCCAGCAGCGACACTACAGGGAACACTGAAGCTTTCTTT.

V and J are TRBV6-6 and TRBJ2-7; weak D call: TRBD1 (6 bases). Germline CDR1 and CDR2: MNHNY and SVGAGI (reference sequence). V shed 0 bases and J shed 4 bases, with 16 bases lying between them. CDR3 length: 16 amino acids. The CDR3 protein is CASSYSEDRSPYEQYF. CDR3 nucleotide sequence: TGTGCCAGCAGTTACTCCGAGGACAGATCACCATACGAGCAGTACTTC.

This chain joins TRBV29-1 and TRBJ2-1; 7 nucleotides match TRBD2. The ends lost 6 bases at V and 1 base at J; junction bases unmatched: 3. Germline-derived CDR1 and CDR2 are SQVTM and ANQGSEA. The CDR3 contains 13 residues. The CDR3 sequence: CSVGGVSYNEQFF. The CDR3 bases are TGCAGCGTGGGGGGGGTGTCCTACAATGAGCAGTTCTTC.

The V and J genes are TRBV2 and TRBJ2-7, with 8 bases identical to TRBD2. Germline V lookup: CDR1 SNHLY, CDR2 FYNNEI. The CDR3 consists of 15 residues. V gave up 8 bases and J gave up 2 bases; unmatched junction bases: 11. The CDR3 region is CASDGGAVSAYEQYF. DNA for the CDR3: TGTGCCAGCGACGGGGGGGCGGTATCCGCCTACGAGCAGTACTTC.

DNA of the CDR3: TGTGCCTGGAGTGTAAGCGCCACTGAAGCTTTCTTT. Its protein product is CAWSVSATEAFF. V and J are TRBV30 and TRBJ1-1, with D uncertain. V lost 0 bases and J 4 bases, leaving 6 bases between the germline ends. The germline CDR1 and CDR2 sequences are GTSNPN and SVGIG (reference sequence). CDR3 size: 12 residues.

The chain uses TRBV2 and TRBJ1-3, with a tentative D call TRBD1 (6 bases). The CDR3 runs 13 residues. The V and J ends lost 3 bases and 10 bases respectively, with 13 bases between them. The germline V gene encodes CDR1 SNHLY and CDR2 FYNNEI. The CDR3 here is CASSEGRGSTIYF. CDR3 DNA: TGTGCCAGCAGTGAGGGCAGGGGCTCGACCATATATTTT.

The chain combines TRBV6-5 with TRBJ1-1; the D gene is possibly TRBD1 (6 bases). V lost 8 bases, J lost 2 bases, and 15 bases lay in between. CDR3 size: 14 residues. In germline, CDR1 is MNHEY, CDR2 SVGAGI. The CDR3 is CASRPGGDNTEAFF. The CDR3 nucleotides are TGTGCCAGCCGGCCGGGGGGCGATAACACTGAAGCTTTCTTT.

V and J are TRBV4-3 and TRBJ2-7, with D perhaps TRBD2 (6 bases). Deletions cut 4 bases from V and 3 bases from J, with 13 bases between. Germline V gene data show CDR1 as LGHNA and CDR2 as YSLEER. This CDR3 has 14 residues. CDR3 protein: CASSPLPGGYEQYF. CDR3 in DNA: TGCGCCAGCAGCCCCCTGCCCGGGGGCTACGAGCAGTACTTC.

CDR3 sequence: CASSLAPNQPQHF. The CDR3 nucleotides are TGTGCCAGCAGCTTAGCTCCCAATCAGCCCCAGCATTTT. The rearrangement links TRBV11-3 to TRBJ1-5; D gene ambiguous. Trimming cost V 1 base and J 3 bases, with 4 bases left between them. The length of the CDR3 is 13 residues. The V gene's germline CDR1 is SGHNT and CDR2 YENEEA.

The V call is TRBV30, the J call TRBJ1-1, with D tentatively TRBD1 (5 bases). The CDR3 has 12 residues. Germline CDR1 and CDR2: GTSNPN and SVGIG (reference sequence). The V end was cut by 5 bases, the J end by 5 bases, with 12 bases between. CDR3 loop: CAWERGTTEAFF. Here the CDR3 DNA reads TGTGCCTGGGAAAGGGGTACTACTGAAGCTTTCTTT.